This entry concerns a single TCR beta chain. What it binds is unknown. This entry comes from a study of CD8 T cells in ankylosing spondylitis. Study results and caveats: Reports say disease-linked clones showed up significantly more in matched ankylosing spondylitis synovial fluid. Some motif variants had been reported before (in reactive arthritis synovial fluid and blood). A motif in TCR beta, a set of seven to nine highly homologous variants, appeared characteristic of ankylosing spondylitis blood.

5'-RACE, quantitative and with molecular barcodes, yielded the TCR beta libraries. TCRdb processed the 5' RACE reads anew with MiXCR; each CDR3 protein has one entry. The profile shows around 220,000 distinct CDR3 sequences, around 20% of them singletons. This sequence was found in a male donor with ankylosing spondylitis. The sequencing input was blood, either unsorted or a sorted T cell fraction (not recorded which).

The CDR3 DNA is TGTGCCAGCAGCTTAGTTAGCGGGAGATACAATGAGCAGTTCTTC. This codes for CASSLVSGRYNEQFF. The V gene is TRBV7-2, the J gene TRBJ2-1, with 9 bases that match TRBD2. The CDR3 covers 15 residues. Trimming cost V 1 base and J 4 bases; bases outside gene matches: 2. From germline, CDR1 is SGHTA and CDR2 FQGNSA.